Here is one T cell receptor (beta chain) with its context. The data originate from a study of cytomegalovirus exposure and HLA in healthy donors. The CDR3 contains 15 residues. Donors in the study were healthy people who gave bone marrow. The PCR ran on 60 Vbeta and 13 Jbeta primers. Profiled with immunoSEQ multiplex PCR; TCRdb holds only in-frame clones, not every one. The top ten clones hold roughly 3% of a sample with 75,000 to 100,000 clones, around 82% of them seen once. Material: PBMCs. This sequence joins TRBV12-2 and TRBJ2-5; the table assigns TRBD2, which was not confirmed against the DNA. TRBV12-2 is designated a pseudogene. This receptor was taken from a man aged 35 to 55 in good health and CMV-seronegative. The CDR3 nucleotides are TGTGCAAGTCGCTTTCTAGCGGGAGGTGAGGAGACCCAGTACTTC. Translated, it gives CASRFLAGGEETQYF.